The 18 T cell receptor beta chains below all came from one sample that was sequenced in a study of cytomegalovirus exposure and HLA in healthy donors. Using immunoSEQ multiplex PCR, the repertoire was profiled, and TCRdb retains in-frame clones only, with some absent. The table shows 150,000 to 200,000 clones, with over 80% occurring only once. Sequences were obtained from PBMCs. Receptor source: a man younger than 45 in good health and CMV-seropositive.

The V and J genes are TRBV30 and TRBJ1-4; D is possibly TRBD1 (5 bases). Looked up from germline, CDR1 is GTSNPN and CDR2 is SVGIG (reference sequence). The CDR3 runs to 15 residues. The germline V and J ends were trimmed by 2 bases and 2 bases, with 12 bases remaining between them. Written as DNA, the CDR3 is TGTGCCTGGAGTCCCCTGGGGCTGACTAATGAAAAACTGTTTTTT. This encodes CAWSPLGLTNEKLFF.

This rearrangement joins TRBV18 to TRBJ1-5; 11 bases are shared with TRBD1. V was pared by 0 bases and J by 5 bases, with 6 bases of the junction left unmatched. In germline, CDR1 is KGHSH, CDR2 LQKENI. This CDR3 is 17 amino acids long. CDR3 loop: CASSPPWGQGGDQPQHF. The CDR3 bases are TGTGCCAGCTCACCACCTTGGGGACAGGGGGGAGATCAGCCCCAGCATTTT.

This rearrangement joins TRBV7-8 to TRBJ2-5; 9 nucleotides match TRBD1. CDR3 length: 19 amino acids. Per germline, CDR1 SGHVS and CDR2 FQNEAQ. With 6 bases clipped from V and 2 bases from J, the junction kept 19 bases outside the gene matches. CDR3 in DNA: TGTGCCAGCAGGATTGGACAGGGGCTTAGTAGTTCGGGGCAAGAGACCCAGTACTTC. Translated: CASRIGQGLSSSGQETQYF.

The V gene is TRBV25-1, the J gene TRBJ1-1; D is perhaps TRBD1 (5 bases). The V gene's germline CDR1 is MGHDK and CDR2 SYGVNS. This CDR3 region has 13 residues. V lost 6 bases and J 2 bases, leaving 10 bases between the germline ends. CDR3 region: CASRTQGNTEAFF. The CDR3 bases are TGTGCCAGCAGGACCCAGGGTAACACTGAAGCTTTCTTT.

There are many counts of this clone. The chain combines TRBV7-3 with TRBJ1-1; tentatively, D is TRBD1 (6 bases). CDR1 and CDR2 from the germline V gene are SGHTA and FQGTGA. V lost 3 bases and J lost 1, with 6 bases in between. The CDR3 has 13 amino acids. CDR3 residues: CASSLDRNTEAFF. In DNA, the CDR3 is TGTGCCAGCAGCTTGGACAGGAACACTGAAGCTTTCTTT.

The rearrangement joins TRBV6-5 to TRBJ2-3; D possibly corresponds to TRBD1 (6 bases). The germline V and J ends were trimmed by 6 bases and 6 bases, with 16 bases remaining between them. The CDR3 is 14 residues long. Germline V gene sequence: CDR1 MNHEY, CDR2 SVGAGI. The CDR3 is CASRLTTGTDTQYF. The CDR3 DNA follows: TGTGCCAGCAGATTGACCACAGGGACCGATACGCAGTATTTT.

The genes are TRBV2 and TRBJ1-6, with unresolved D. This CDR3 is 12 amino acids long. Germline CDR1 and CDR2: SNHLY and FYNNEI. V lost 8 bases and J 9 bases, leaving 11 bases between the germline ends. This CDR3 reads CASSRAGSPLHF. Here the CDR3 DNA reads TGTGCCAGCTCAAGGGCGGGTTCACCCCTCCACTTT.

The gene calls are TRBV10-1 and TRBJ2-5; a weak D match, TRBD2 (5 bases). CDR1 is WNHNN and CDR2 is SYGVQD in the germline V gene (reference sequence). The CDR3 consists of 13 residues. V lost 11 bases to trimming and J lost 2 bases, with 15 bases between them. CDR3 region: CARGYTKQETQYF. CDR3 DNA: TGCGCCCGAGGGTACACAAAGCAAGAGACCCAGTACTTC.

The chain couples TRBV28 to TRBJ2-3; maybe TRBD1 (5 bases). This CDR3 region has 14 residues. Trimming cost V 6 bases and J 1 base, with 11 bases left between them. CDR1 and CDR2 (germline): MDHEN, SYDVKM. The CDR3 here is CASRPQGGTDTQYF. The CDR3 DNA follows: TGTGCCAGCAGGCCGCAGGGCGGCACAGATACGCAGTATTTT.

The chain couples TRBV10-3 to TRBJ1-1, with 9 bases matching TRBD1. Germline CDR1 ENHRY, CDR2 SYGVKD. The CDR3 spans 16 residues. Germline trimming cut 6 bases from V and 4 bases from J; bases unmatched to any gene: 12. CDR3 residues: CAIRGNRGRSSTEAFF. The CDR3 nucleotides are TGTGCCATCAGGGGTAACAGGGGGCGTTCGTCCACTGAAGCTTTCTTT.

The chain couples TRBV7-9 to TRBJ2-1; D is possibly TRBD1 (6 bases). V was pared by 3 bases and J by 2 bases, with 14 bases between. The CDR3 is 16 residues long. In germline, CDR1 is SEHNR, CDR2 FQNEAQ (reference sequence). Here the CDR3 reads CASSFPQGQTYNEQFF. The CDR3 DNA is TGTGCCAGCAGCTTTCCGCAGGGGCAGACCTACAATGAGCAGTTCTTC.

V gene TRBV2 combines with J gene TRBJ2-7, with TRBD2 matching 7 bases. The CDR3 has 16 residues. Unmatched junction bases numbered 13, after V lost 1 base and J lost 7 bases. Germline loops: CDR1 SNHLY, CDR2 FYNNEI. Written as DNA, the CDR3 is TGTGCCAGCAGTGAAGGAGGGAGGGTAGAAAAGGGGGAGCAGTACTTC. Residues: CASSEGGRVEKGEQYF.

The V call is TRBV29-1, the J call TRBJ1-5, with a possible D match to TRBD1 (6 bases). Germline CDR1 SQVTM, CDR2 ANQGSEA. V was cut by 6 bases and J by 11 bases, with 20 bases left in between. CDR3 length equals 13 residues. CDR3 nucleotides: TGCAGCGTCAGACAGGAGTCCAACGGGGCCCAGCATTTT. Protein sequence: CSVRQESNGAQHF. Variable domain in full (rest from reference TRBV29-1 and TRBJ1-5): SAVISQKPSRDICQRGTSLTIQCQVDSQVTMMFWYRQQPGQSLTLIATANQGSEATYESGFVIDKFPISRPNLTFSTLTVSNMSPEDSSIYLCSVRQESNGAQHFGDGTRLSIL.

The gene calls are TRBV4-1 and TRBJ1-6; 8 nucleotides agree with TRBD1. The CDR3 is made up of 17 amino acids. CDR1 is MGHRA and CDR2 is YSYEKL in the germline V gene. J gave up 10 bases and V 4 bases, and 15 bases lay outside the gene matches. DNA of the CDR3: TGCGCCAGCAGCCCATCCTCCGGACAGGGATCGAGATCACCCCTCCACTTT. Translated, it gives CASSPSSGQGSRSPLHF.

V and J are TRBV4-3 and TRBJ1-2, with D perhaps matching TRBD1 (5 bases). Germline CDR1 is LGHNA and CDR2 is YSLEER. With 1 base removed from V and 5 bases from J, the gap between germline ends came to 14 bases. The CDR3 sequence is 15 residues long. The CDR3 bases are TGCGCCAGCAGCCAAGCGGGGGAGTCCCTGTATGGCTACACCTTC. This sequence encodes CASSQAGESLYGYTF.

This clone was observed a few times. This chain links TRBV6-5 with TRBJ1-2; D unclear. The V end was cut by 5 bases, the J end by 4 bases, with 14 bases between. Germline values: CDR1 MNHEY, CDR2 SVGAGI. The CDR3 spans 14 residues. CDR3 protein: CASSPFPSVYGYTF. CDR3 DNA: TGTGCCAGCAGTCCCTTTCCGAGCGTCTATGGCTACACCTTC.

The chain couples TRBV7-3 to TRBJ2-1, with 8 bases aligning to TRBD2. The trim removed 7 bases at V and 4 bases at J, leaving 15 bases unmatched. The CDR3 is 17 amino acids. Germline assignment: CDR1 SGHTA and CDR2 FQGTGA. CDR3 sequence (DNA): TGTGCCAGCAAACTTATAACGGGGGGGCTCCTTTACAATGAGCAGTTCTTC. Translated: CASKLITGGLLYNEQFF.

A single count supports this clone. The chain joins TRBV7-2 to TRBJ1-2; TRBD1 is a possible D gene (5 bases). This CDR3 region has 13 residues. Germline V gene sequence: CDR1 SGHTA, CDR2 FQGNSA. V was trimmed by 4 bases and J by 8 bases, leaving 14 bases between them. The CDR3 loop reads CASSSPGGLGYTF. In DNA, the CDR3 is TGTGCCAGCAGCTCACCCGGGGGATTGGGCTACACCTTC.